These T cell receptor beta chains were read from a single sample in a study of blood T cell repertoires in COVID-19. Only in-frame clones appear in the TCRdb table, and some are missing; sequencing was by immunoSEQ multiplex PCR. The sample has 95,000 to 150,000 clones, 87% seen once. Material: peripheral blood. The receptors were sampled from a woman in her seventies with acute or convalescent COVID-19. The CDR3 runs from the conserved cysteine through the conserved F or W. The D gene is left open where the match is weak. Clone size is stated in some rows and not others, as once, few, many or a class when expanded.

v_call	d_call	clone_size	j_call	cdr3_aa	cdr3_nt
TRBV6-4	.	.	TRBJ1-3	CASSDSPPYPTYSGNTIYF	TGTGCCAGCAGTGACTCGCCACCCTACCCCACTTACTCTGGAAACACCATATATTTT
TRBV3-1/TRBV3-2	.	.	TRBJ1-6	CASSQANSPLHF	TGTGCCAGCAGCCAGGCTAATTCACCCCTCCACTTT
TRBV7-2	.	.	TRBJ1-5	CASSLASTDSNQPQHF	TGTGCCAGCAGCTTAGCGTCGACAGATAGCAATCAGCCCCAGCATTTT
TRBV7-7	TRBD1	.	TRBJ2-3	CASSFLDRGTQYF	TGTGCTAGCAGCTTTTTGGACAGGGGAACGCAGTATTTT
TRBV2	.	once	TRBJ1-2	CASSESSYGYTF	TGTGCCAGCAGTGAATCGAGCTATGGCTACACCTTC
TRBV29-1	.	.	TRBJ2-5	CSLVGGIETQYF	TGCAGTCTTGTCGGGGGAATAGAGACCCAGTACTTC
TRBV2	TRBD1	.	TRBJ1-3	CASSEFGGQGGGNTIYF	TGTGCCAGCAGTGAATTCGGCGGGCAGGGGGGCGGAAACACCATATATTTT
TRBV24-1	TRBD1	once	TRBJ2-1	CATSGRTGVNNEQFF	TGTGCCACCAGTGGCCGGACAGGGGTCAACAATGAGCAGTTCTTC
TRBV6-5	.	.	TRBJ1-3	CASTLEGGSGNTIYF	TGTGCCAGCACCCTCGAAGGGGGCTCTGGAAACACCATATATTTT
TRBV5-1	TRBD1	.	TRBJ2-7	CASSSELGQGLDSYEQYF	TGCGCCAGCAGCTCGGAACTGGGACAGGGTCTCGACTCCTACGAGCAGTACTTC
TRBV7-2	.	.	TRBJ1-1	CASSITTVTEAFF	TGTGCCAGCAGCATCACGACAGTTACTGAAGCTTTCTTT
TRBV7-7	TRBD1	.	TRBJ1-3	CASSLGQGTGNTIYF	TGTGCCAGCAGCCTGGGACAGGGCACTGGAAACACCATATATTTT
TRBV18	.	.	TRBJ2-1	CASSLSKKQFF	TGTGCCAGCTCACTGAGTAAAAAGCAGTTCTTC
TRBV7-3	TRBD2	.	TRBJ2-1	CASSLPGLAGVRNEQFF	TGTGCCAGCAGCTTGCCTGGACTAGCGGGGGTCCGTAATGAGCAGTTCTTC
TRBV5-1	TRBD1	.	TRBJ2-1	CASSHPRDRGNNEQFF	TGCGCCAGCAGCCATCCCCGGGACAGGGGCAACAATGAGCAGTTCTTC
TRBV9	TRBD1	.	TRBJ1-6	CASSAQDRGDSPLHF	TGTGCCAGCAGCGCCCAGGACAGGGGCGATTCACCCCTCCACTTT
TRBV5-4	.	.	TRBJ1-1	CASSWAGMRNTEAFF	TGTGCCAGCAGCTGGGCGGGGATGAGGAACACTGAAGCTTTCTTT